These 30 T cell receptor beta chains were all obtained from the same sample, sequenced in a study of T-cell memory formation after mild COVID-19. TCRdb passed the 5' RACE reads through MiXCR, listing each CDR3 protein once. The sample has around 200,000 distinct CDR3 sequences, 27% seen once. Sequenced sample: PBMCs or a T cell subset sorted from them (not recorded which). The receptors derive from an adult woman who had mild COVID-19 (a few samples of this study predate the infection). Cell type and time point are not known.

This clonotype was recorded at least ten times. V usage is TRBV20-1 and J usage is TRBJ2-7, with a possible D match to TRBD2 (6 bases). The CDR3 runs to 14 residues. The ends were cut back, 4 bases at V and 2 bases at J, with 15 bases in the middle. The germline V gene has CDR1 DFQATT and CDR2 SNEGSKA (reference sequence). In DNA, the CDR3 is TGCAGTGCTATAATTAGCGGCCCTCCCTACGAGCAGTACTTC. Protein sequence: CSAIISGPPYEQYF.

The chain has TRBV7-9 and TRBJ1-1; tentative D call: TRBD1 (6 bases). Trimming pared 3 bases from V and 8 bases from J, leaving 13 bases between. CDR1 and CDR2 from the germline V gene are SEHNR and FQNEAQ (reference sequence). This CDR3 comprises 13 residues. CDR3 nucleotides: TGTGCCAGCAGCTTCCGGGACACAGGGGAAGCTTTCTTT. Encoded protein: CASSFRDTGEAFF.

This clonotype was seen more than once but under ten times. The V call is TRBV7-9, the J call TRBJ2-7, with D possibly matching TRBD2 (5 bases). V was trimmed by 6 bases and J by 4 bases, leaving 19 bases between them. Germline lookup yields CDR1 SEHNR and CDR2 FQNEAQ (reference sequence). CDR3 size: 15 residues. The CDR3 sequence: CASSSLGSARYEQYF. For the CDR3, the DNA is TGTGCCAGCAGTTCGTTAGGGAGTGCGCGGTACGAGCAGTACTTC.

The chain is built from TRBV3-1 and TRBJ1-2; no definite D call. The CDR3 is 14 residues long. Germline values: CDR1 LGHDT, CDR2 YNNKEL (reference sequence). V lost 1 base and J 0 bases, leaving 6 bases between the germline ends. The CDR3 DNA sequence: TGTGCCAGCAGCCAAGGAGGATCTAACTATGGCTACACCTTC. It encodes CASSQGGSNYGYTF.

In its sample, this clonotype was seen a few times. This chain joins TRBV7-2 and TRBJ2-2; D is unresolved. There are 13 residues in the CDR3. Trimming pared 4 bases from V and 3 bases from J, leaving 6 bases between. Germline CDR1 and CDR2: SGHTA and FQGNSA. The CDR3 loop reads CASSYQHTGELFF. DNA of the CDR3: TGTGCCAGCAGCTATCAGCACACCGGGGAGCTGTTTTTT.

This chain connects TRBV30 to TRBJ2-7, with a possible D match to TRBD2 (5 bases). The CDR3 is 12 residues long. CDR1 GTSNPN and CDR2 SVGIG come from the germline V gene (reference sequence). CDR3 amino acids: CAWAEDFHEQYF. DNA of the CDR3: TGTGCTTGGGCGGAGGATTTCCACGAGCAGTACTTC.

This clonotype was seen a handful of times. This chain links TRBV11-1 with TRBJ1-1; D possibly corresponds to TRBD1 (6 bases). V shed 5 bases and J shed 12 bases, with 19 bases lying between them. There are 13 residues in the CDR3. Germline V lookup: CDR1 SGHAT, CDR2 FQDESV (reference sequence). The CDR3 spells CASSLGGVSDPFF. CDR3 bases: TGTGCCAGCAGCCTAGGGGGGGTTTCGGATCCTTTCTTT.

V is TRBV7-9 and J is TRBJ2-3; TRBD2 matches at 12 bases. Germline V CDR1 and CDR2: SEHNR, FQNEAQ (reference sequence). CDR3 length: 17 amino acids. V lost 4 bases, J lost 7 bases, and 12 bases stayed unmatched. The CDR3 DNA is TGTGCCAGCAGCTCGAAGCGGCTAGCGGGGGGGCCATATACGCAGTATTTT. Encoded protein: CASSSKRLAGGPYTQYF.

V usage is TRBV20-1 and J usage is TRBJ2-1, with 11 bases that match TRBD2. Germline V gene sequence: CDR1 DFQATT, CDR2 SNEGSKA (reference sequence). This CDR3 is built from 15 residues. After removal of 3 bases from V and 8 bases from J, the junction contained 9 bases not matched to a gene. In nucleotides, the CDR3 is TGCAGTGCTAGGGGTAGCGGGGGGGCTTACTATGAGCAGTTCTTC. This translates into CSARGSGGAYYEQFF.

The chain couples TRBV4-1 to TRBJ2-1; TRBD2 agrees at 12 bases. Unmatched junction bases numbered 5, after V lost 4 bases and J lost 4 bases. This CDR3 region has 16 residues. Germline CDR1 is MGHRA and CDR2 is YSYEKL. The CDR3 DNA reads as TGCGCCAGCAGCCGACCGGGGACTAGCGGGTACAATGAGCAGTTCTTC. As protein: CASSRPGTSGYNEQFF.

The chain joins TRBV9 to TRBJ1-4, with TRBD1 as a possible D gene (6 bases). Germline V gene data show CDR1 as SGDLS and CDR2 as YYNGEE. The CDR3 extends over 15 amino acids. V lost 0 bases and J 5 bases, leaving 11 bases between the germline ends. In nucleotides, the CDR3 is TGTGCCAGCAGCGTAGAAGGGGGAGTGAATGAAAAACTGTTTTTT. Its translation: CASSVEGGVNEKLFF.

This clonotype occurred a few times. This sequence joins TRBV10-3 and TRBJ2-7; TRBD1 matches at 8 bases. Germline lookup yields CDR1 ENHRY and CDR2 SYGVKD. V lost 6 bases and J lost 2; bases outside the gene matches: 3. The CDR3 is 13 residues long. The CDR3 DNA is TGTGCCATCAGGGACAGGGCGACCTACGAGCAGTACTTC. Its translation is CAIRDRATYEQYF.

The chain links TRBV29-1 to TRBJ2-7; D unresolved. Between the trimmed V and J ends, which lost 4 bases and 0 bases, there was a span of 10 bases. CDR3 length: 13 residues. CDR1 and CDR2 from the germline V gene are SQVTM and ANQGSEA. CDR3 amino acids: CSVASESSYEQYF. As DNA, the CDR3 is TGCAGCGTTGCGTCGGAGAGCTCCTACGAGCAGTACTTC.

J is TRBJ2-2 and V is TRBV20-1; D may be TRBD1 (7 bases). V was pared by 1 base and J by 5 bases, with 11 bases between. Germline assignment: CDR1 DFQATT and CDR2 SNEGSKA (reference sequence). The CDR3 is 14 residues long. Here the CDR3 DNA reads TGCAGTGCTAGAGGGGCAGGGGGGACCGGGGAGCTGTTTTTT. Protein product: CSARGAGGTGELFF.

This clonotype was found a few times. The chain carries TRBV11-3 and TRBJ2-1; 8 bases line up with TRBD2. The CDR3 is made up of 20 amino acids. With V trimmed by 2 bases and J by 3 bases, 18 bases remained unmatched. Germline CDR1 reads SGHNT; CDR2 reads YENEEA. The CDR3 region is CASSLSPAKDSGGNYNEQFF. DNA for the CDR3: TGTGCCAGCAGCTTAAGCCCGGCGAAGGACAGCGGGGGCAACTACAATGAGCAGTTCTTC. Together with reference TRBV11-3 and TRBJ2-1, the CDR3 gives the full variable domain: EAGVVQSPRYKIIEKKQPVAFWCNPISGHNTLYWYLQNLGQGPELLIRYENEEAVDDSQLPKDRFSAERLKGVDSTLKIQPAELGDSAVYLCASSLSPAKDSGGNYNEQFFGPGTRLTVL.

J is TRBJ1-1 and V is TRBV7-2, with no clear D. The germline V gene has CDR1 SGHTA and CDR2 FQGNSA. Trimming took off 5 bases at V and 2 bases at J, with 9 bases between the two ends. The CDR3 runs to 13 residues. The CDR3 loop is CASSPDFNTEAFF. CDR3 nucleotides: TGTGCCAGCAGCCCCGATTTCAACACTGAAGCTTTCTTT.

The chain has TRBV5-1 and TRBJ2-4; 8 positions agree with TRBD1. There are 15 residues in the CDR3. The V gene's germline CDR1 is SGHRS and CDR2 YFSETQ. Trimming cost V 4 bases and J 1 base; bases outside gene matches: 4. CDR3 sequence (DNA): TGCGCCAGCAGCCCGCGACAGGGGGCCAAAAACATTCAGTACTTC. Translated, it gives CASSPRQGAKNIQYF.

This clonotype was seen many times. The chain joins TRBV4-3 to TRBJ2-7; 8 nucleotides match TRBD1. CDR3 length: 15 residues. Per the germline V gene, CDR1 is LGHNA and CDR2 is YSLEER. V shed 1 base, J shed 2 bases, and the junction held 4 bases outside the gene matches. CDR3 coding DNA: TGCGCCAGCAGCCAAGGGACAGGGAACCCCTACGAGCAGTACTTC. Protein: CASSQGTGNPYEQYF.

There are a few counts of this clonotype. The chain is built from TRBV19 and TRBJ1-1; 7 positions agree with TRBD1. From germline, CDR1 is LNHDA and CDR2 SQIVND (reference sequence). This CDR3 contains 16 residues. V gave up 5 bases and J gave up 1 base; unmatched junction bases: 10. As DNA, the CDR3 is TGTGCCAGTAGTCCTCTGCGGGAGGGGGCGAACACTGAAGCTTTCTTT. It encodes CASSPLREGANTEAFF.

The rearrangement links TRBV19 to TRBJ1-5; 7 nucleotides line up with TRBD1. There are 14 residues in the CDR3. Trimming took 4 bases from V and 5 from J; bases not matched to a gene: 5. CDR1 LNHDA and CDR2 SQIVND come from the germline V gene (reference sequence). This chain's CDR3 is CASSNRQGHQPQHF. The DNA of the CDR3 is TGTGCCAGTAGTAACCGACAGGGCCATCAGCCCCAGCATTTT. The whole variable domain, remainder taken from reference TRBV19 and TRBJ1-5, is DGGITQSPKYLFRKEGQNVTLSCEQNLNHDAMYWYRQDPGQGLRLIYYSQIVNDFQKGDIAEGYSVSREKKESFPLTVTSAQKNPTAFYLCASSNRQGHQPQHFGDGTRLSIL.

This sequence joins TRBV24-1 and TRBJ2-1; 7 nucleotides agree with TRBD1. Germline lookup yields CDR1 KGHDR and CDR2 SFDVKD. The junction had 23 bases not matched to a gene; V was cut back by 8 bases and J by 5 bases. The CDR3 is made up of 19 amino acids. For the CDR3, the DNA is TGTGCCACCACCCCCGGGACAGTCGGTTTACCAGTTACCGACAATGAGCAGTTCTTC. It translates to CATTPGTVGLPVTDNEQFF.

A few counts support this clonotype. The chain has TRBV10-3 and TRBJ2-7, with 7 bases matching TRBD2. In germline, CDR1 is ENHRY, CDR2 SYGVKD. The CDR3 is 13 amino acids. Germline trimming cut 5 bases from V and 4 bases from J; bases unmatched to any gene: 5. CDR3 in amino acids: CAISTREGYEQYF. The CDR3 DNA is TGTGCCATCAGTACCAGGGAGGGGTACGAGCAGTACTTC.

A few counts support this clonotype. This chain connects TRBV4-3 to TRBJ2-4, with D perhaps TRBD1 (6 bases). V dropped 2 bases and J dropped 6 bases, with 17 bases sitting between them. The CDR3 is 16 residues long. Germline values: CDR1 LGHNA, CDR2 YSLEER. CDR3 amino acids: CASSQTSWQGPNIQYF. The CDR3 DNA follows: TGCGCCAGCAGCCAAACCTCGTGGCAGGGGCCAAACATTCAGTACTTC.

V is TRBV6-2 or TRBV6-3 and J is TRBJ2-7; 14 nucleotides agree with TRBD2. Trimming at V came to 4 bases and at J to 2 bases, leaving 13 bases not matched to a gene. The CDR3 contains 19 residues. Germline V gene sequence: CDR1 MNHEY, CDR2 SVGEGT. CDR3 in amino acids: CASSSIGLAGGPRPYEQYF. The CDR3 coding sequence is TGTGCCAGCAGTTCTATCGGACTAGCGGGAGGCCCCAGACCCTACGAGCAGTACTTC.

This clonotype was seen only a few times. V usage is TRBV6-5 and J usage is TRBJ1-2, with 8 bases identical to TRBD1. V shed 7 bases and J 1 base; nucleotides not matched to a gene: 8. Germline CDR1 is MNHEY and CDR2 is SVGAGI. This CDR3 is built from 15 residues. The CDR3: CASTRTGTFNYGYTF. The CDR3 coding sequence is TGTGCCAGCACCAGGACAGGGACTTTTAACTATGGCTACACCTTC.

The genes are TRBV15 and TRBJ2-3; D unresolved. Germline V gives CDR1 LNHNV, CDR2 YYDKDF (reference sequence). V lost 5 bases and J 6 bases, leaving 18 bases between the germline ends. The CDR3 has 15 amino acids. CDR3 DNA: TGTGCCACCAGCGTACCGGGCCGGCGGTGGGATACGCAGTATTTT. It yields the protein CATSVPGRRWDTQYF.

The chain employs TRBV7-2 and TRBJ2-3; the D gene is possibly TRBD2 (6 bases). CDR3 length equals 17 residues. Germline V gene lookup returns CDR1 SGHTA and CDR2 FQGNSA. The V end was cut by 5 bases, the J end by 4 bases, with 22 bases between. The CDR3 region has the DNA TGTGCCAGCAGCCCCTTTTGGACTAAGCGCCTATCAGATACGCAGTATTTT. As protein: CASSPFWTKRLSDTQYF.

This clonotype was counted a few times. The V gene is TRBV15, the J gene TRBJ2-7; 10 positions agree with TRBD1. The germline V gene encodes CDR1 LNHNV and CDR2 YYDKDF (reference sequence). The ends lost 6 bases at V and 7 bases at J; junction bases unmatched: 15. The CDR3 has 16 residues. The CDR3 DNA reads as TGTGCCACCAGTCTGGGCGGGGGACAGGGGACGCGTGAGCAGTACTTC. Its protein product is CATSLGGGQGTREQYF.

This clonotype appeared a few times. The J gene is TRBJ2-1, the V gene TRBV6-2 or TRBV6-3, with 8 bases lining up with TRBD2. CDR1 and CDR2 (germline): MNHEY, SVGEGT. The CDR3 loop spans 15 amino acids. Trimming at V came to 6 bases and at J to 2 bases, leaving 6 bases not matched to a gene. CDR3 DNA sequence: TGTGCCAGCAGCTTCATAGCGGGACCCTACAATGAGCAGTTCTTC. It encodes CASSFIAGPYNEQFF.

V usage is TRBV7-9 and J usage is TRBJ1-5; 8 nucleotides line up with TRBD1. In germline, CDR1 is SEHNR, CDR2 FQNEAQ (reference sequence). J lost 8 bases, V lost 2 bases, and 5 bases had no gene match. The CDR3 has 14 residues. As DNA, the CDR3 is TGTGCCAGCAGCTTAATTGGACAGGGTGAGCCCCAGCATTTT. Its protein is CASSLIGQGEPQHF.